These T cell receptor beta chains were read from a single sample in a study of blood T cell repertoires in COVID-19. Sequencing was performed with immunoSEQ multiplex PCR; in TCRdb, only in-frame clones are kept and a portion is missing. The sample shows tens of thousands of clones, nearly 90% of them seen only once. The source material was peripheral blood. The receptors shown here come from a man in his sixties or seventies with acute or convalescent COVID-19. Each CDR3 is given with its conserved first and last residue. A D gene is named only where the DNA matches it firmly. Only part of the rows carry a size: once, few, many, or a class if the clone is expanded.

size,J,D,V,DNA,CDR3
NA,TRBJ2-7,TRBD2,TRBV2,TGTGCCAGCAAAGGGACTAGGGTTACCTACGAGCAGTACTTC,CASKGTRVTYEQYF
NA,TRBJ2-3,TRBD2,TRBV4-1,TGCGCCAGCAGCCGGGGGTTACCGGGAGGGGATACGCAGTATTTT,CASSRGLPGGDTQYF
NA,TRBJ2-7,TRBD1,TRBV5-1,TGCGCCAGCAGCCTAACATGGACAGGGTACGAGCAGTACTTC,CASSLTWTGYEQYF
NA,TRBJ1-5,TRBD1,TRBV6-1,TGTGCCAGCAGTGAGGGACAGAGCAATCAGCCCCAGCATTTT,CASSEGQSNQPQHF
NA,TRBJ1-2,TRBD1,TRBV5-1,TGCGCCAGCAGCTTGGGGCAGGGGGATGGCTACACCTTC,CASSLGQGDGYTF
once,TRBJ2-2,NA,TRBV7-3,TGTGCCAGCAGCCCTTCCTCCGGGGAGCTGTTTTTT,CASSPSSGELFF
NA,TRBJ1-4,NA,TRBV2,TGTGCCAGCAGTGATTCGGCTCGCGGGGATGAAAAACTGTTTTTT,CASSDSARGDEKLFF
NA,TRBJ2-2,TRBD2,TRBV4-1,TGCGCCAGCAGCCAAGTGAGGGGGACTAGCATTCCCGGGGAGCTGTTTTTT,CASSQVRGTSIPGELFF
once,TRBJ1-1,NA,TRBV3-1/TRBV3-2,TGTGCCAGCAGCCAAGTAGGTACGGGGGGCACTGAAGCTTTCTTT,CASSQVGTGGTEAFF
NA,TRBJ1-3,TRBD1,TRBV28,TGTGCCGCGCGCCGGGACAGTTTAACTGGAAACACCATATATTTT,CAARRDSLTGNTIYF
NA,TRBJ2-3,TRBD2,TRBV7-6,TGTGCCAGCAGCCCCATAGCGGGGGGGCCAGATACGCAGTATTTT,CASSPIAGGPDTQYF
NA,TRBJ2-2,TRBD1,TRBV15,TGTGCCACCAGCAGACGGACAGGGGTCACCGGGGAGCTGTTTTTT,CATSRRTGVTGELFF
NA,TRBJ1-2,TRBD1,TRBV11-3,TGTGCCAGCAGCTTAGTATACGCCAGGGGGAACTATGGCTACACCTTC,CASSLVYARGNYGYTF
few,TRBJ1-6,NA,TRBV5-4,TGTGCCAGCAGCTTATCGGGGGGTATGGTTTCACCCCTCCACTTT,CASSLSGGMVSPLHF
NA,TRBJ2-1,TRBD2,TRBV29-1,TGCAGCGTTGTTAGCGGGGGGCACAATGAGCAGTTCTTC,CSVVSGGHNEQFF
NA,TRBJ2-3,NA,TRBV28,TGTGCCAGCAGTTTGCTAGATCCAGATACGCAGTATTTT,CASSLLDPDTQYF
NA,TRBJ2-2,NA,TRBV7-2,TGTGCCAGCAGCTTAGTTGCCAGCAAGCGGGTTACCGGGGAGCTGTTTTTT,CASSLVASKRVTGELFF
once,TRBJ1-1,TRBD1,TRBV5-1,TGCGCCAGCAGCTGGGGACAGGGGGCGAGGTCTGAAGCTTTCTTT,CASSWGQGARSEAFF
NA,TRBJ2-1,TRBD2,TRBV7-2,TGTGCCAGCAGCTTACTTTGGTCTAGCGGGGGAAGAGTCAATGAGCAGTTCTTC,CASSLLWSSGGRVNEQFF
NA,TRBJ2-3,NA,TRBV6-5,TGTGCCAGCAGTTACTCTGGCAGAAGGAGGACAGATACGCAGTATTTT,CASSYSGRRRTDTQYF
NA,TRBJ1-4,NA,TRBV28,TGTGCCAGCAGTTCCAGGGATGCAACTAATGAAAAACTGTTTTTT,CASSSRDATNEKLFF
once,TRBJ1-5,NA,TRBV4-1,TGCGCCAGCAGCCAGGTCCCAGGGGTAAGCAATCAGCCCCAGCATTTT,CASSQVPGVSNQPQHF
NA,TRBJ1-1,NA,TRBV19,TGTGCCAGTAGTGATAGGACACCTAACACTGAAGCTTTCTTT,CASSDRTPNTEAFF
NA,TRBJ2-1,TRBD2,TRBV7-2,TGTGCCAGCAGCACAAGCGGGAGGTCCTACAATGAGCAGTTCTTC,CASSTSGRSYNEQFF
NA,TRBJ1-1,NA,TRBV29-1,TGCAGCGTTGATGGGGGGGCGGTTAACACTGAAGCTTTCTTT,CSVDGGAVNTEAFF
NA,TRBJ1-1,NA,TRBV3-1/TRBV3-2,TGTGCCAGCAGCCAAGAATGGGTTGGAGGGGTAAGAGGCACTGAAGCTTTCTTT,CASSQEWVGGVRGTEAFF
NA,TRBJ1-2,TRBD1,TRBV7-2,TGTGCCAGCAGCTTAAAGGGGGGACAGGGTCCTAACACCTTC,CASSLKGGQGPNTF
NA,TRBJ2-7,NA,TRBV28,TGTGCCAGCAGTTTTGGGGGGACGAATACCTACGAGCAGTACTTC,CASSFGGTNTYEQYF
NA,TRBJ2-5,NA,TRBV6-6,TGTGCCAGCAGTCAACGACGCGCCCGGGACTACCAAGAGACCCAGTACTTC,CASSQRRARDYQETQYF
NA,TRBJ2-7,NA,TRBV13,TGTGCCAGCAGTTCAGGGGTTTCGGGCGCTTACGAGCAGTACTTC,CASSSGVSGAYEQYF
NA,TRBJ2-7,NA,TRBV5-1,TGCGCCAGCAGCCCAGGAGGGGAGTACTACGAGCAGTACTTC,CASSPGGEYYEQYF
NA,TRBJ1-1,NA,TRBV18,TGTGCCAGCACTGGTGGTACTGAAGCTTTCTTT,CASTGGTEAFF
NA,TRBJ1-5,NA,TRBV18,TGTGCCAGCTCGCTCCAGGGTCCGCCCCAGCATTTT,CASSLQGPPQHF
NA,TRBJ2-4,TRBD1,TRBV7-9,TGTGCCAGCAGCCCGGTAAAGGGACAGGGAAACATTCAGTACTTC,CASSPVKGQGNIQYF
few,TRBJ1-1,NA,TRBV4-1,TGCGCCAGCAGCCAAGATCGCGGGTTTGAAGCTTTCTTT,CASSQDRGFEAFF
NA,TRBJ1-3,NA,TRBV2,TGTGCCAGTACAAGGGGCAGTACAGGCTCTGGAAACACCATATATTTT,CASTRGSTGSGNTIYF
NA,TRBJ2-3,NA,TRBV3-1/TRBV3-2,TGTGCCAGCAGCCAAGATTTGCCGGTTTGGACAGATACGCAGTATTTT,CASSQDLPVWTDTQYF
NA,TRBJ1-2,TRBD1,TRBV5-6,TGTGCCAGCGTACGATACGGGGACAGGTCCTATGGCTACACCTTC,CASVRYGDRSYGYTF
NA,TRBJ2-2,TRBD1,TRBV11-2,TGTGCCAGCAGATCGGGACAGGGGAACACCGGGGAGCTGTTTTTT,CASRSGQGNTGELFF
few,TRBJ2-2,NA,TRBV4-3,TGCGCCAGCAGTAGGGGACATTCGAACACCGGGGAGCTGTTTTTT,CASSRGHSNTGELFF
NA,TRBJ2-4,NA,TRBV24-1,TGTGCCACCAGTGATGGGGGCTTAGCCAAAAACATTCAGTACTTC,CATSDGGLAKNIQYF
NA,TRBJ2-1,TRBD2,TRBV4-3,TGCGCCAGCAGCCAGGTGACTAGCGGGGATGAGCAGTTCTTC,CASSQVTSGDEQFF
NA,TRBJ2-1,NA,TRBV3-1/TRBV3-2,TGTGCCAGCAGCCAACGTCTAGCAGTCTACAATGAGCAGTTCTTC,CASSQRLAVYNEQFF
NA,TRBJ2-3,TRBD2,TRBV10-3,TGTGCCATCCTAGCGGGAGGACGGACAGATACGCAGTATTTT,CAILAGGRTDTQYF
NA,TRBJ2-2,TRBD1,TRBV4-1,TGCGCCAGCAGCCACCCGTCGGCGGGACAGGGGGGGAACGCCGGGGAGCTGTTTTTT,CASSHPSAGQGGNAGELFF